The present T cell receptor (beta chain) was sequenced within a study of T cells after yellow fever vaccination. Study-wide points: Though weaker, the secondary response peaked faster, on day 5 versus 15. A small share of clonotypes appeared in both CD4 and CD8 compartments. Post-booster repertoires again held most primary-vaccination clones (about 96% CD4, about 88% CD8).

To note about this clonotype: The antigen is not known.

Making TCR cDNA involved 5'RACE template switching, which added UMIs and a universal primer site. TCRdb re-called the 5' RACE reads with MiXCR, one entry per CDR3 protein. The sample includes a few hundred thousand distinct CDR3 sequences, 7.5% to 9.5% seen only once; the top ten take about 3%. The germline CDR1 and CDR2 sequences are SGHAT and FQNNGV. This CDR3 is 14 amino acids long. V was trimmed by 5 bases and J by 2 bases, leaving 11 bases between them. The sample in question was CD4+ T cells sorted from PBMCs, obtained 5 days after the yellow fever booster vaccination. The chain employs TRBV11-2 and TRBJ2-3, with D tentatively TRBD1 (6 bases). The sequence came from a man younger than 30 who received the YFV17D yellow fever vaccine. This CDR3 is CASSADRNTDTQYF. In nucleotides, the CDR3 is TGTGCCAGCAGCGCGGACAGAAACACAGATACGCAGTATTTT.